This TCR beta chain was retrieved from a study of T cell changes during pregnancy in multiple sclerosis. Method: immunoSEQ multiplex PCR; TCRdb's copy keeps in-frame clones and lacks some. This table has about 80,000 clones, about 90% appearing once. A single count supports this clone. The CDR3 has 14 amino acids. Germline V lookup: CDR1 SGHRS, CDR2 YFSETQ. With 1 base removed from V and 4 bases from J, the gap between germline ends came to 10 bases. The sequenced sample was peripheral blood, obtained before pregnancy. The chain has TRBV5-1 and TRBJ2-3, with D possibly matching TRBD2 (6 bases). The sequence came from a female donor with multiple sclerosis, enrolled in a pregnancy study. The CDR3 coding sequence is TGCGCCAGCAGCTTGACCGGGGGATCAGATACGCAGTATTTT. Its protein product is CASSLTGGSDTQYF.